One and the same sample provided the 20 T cell receptor beta chains below, sequenced in a study of CD8+CD57+ T cells in acquired aplastic anemia. TCR beta VDJ and CDR3 profiles were obtained from a genomic DNA template. TCRdb reprocessed the reads via MiXCR and lists one record per CDR3 protein. Of approximately 250,000 distinct CDR3 sequences in the sample, approximately 80% were seen once. Patients included in sequencing had previously demonstrated CD8+CD57+ cell expansion by flow cytometry. Input material: sorted CD4+, CD8+, or CD8+CD57+ T cells (not recorded which) from PBMCs. The receptors originated from a human donor with aplastic anemia.

As regards this clonotype: Lacking the conserved final phenylalanine or tryptophan, this CDR3 likely reflects a read error. Because the CDR3's place on the DNA is in doubt, the DNA is left out and the CDR3 is given as listed by TCRdb. This chain uses TRBV7-3 with TRBJ2-5; the DNA was not used to check the table's D call, TRBD2. Per germline, CDR1 SGHTA and CDR2 FQGTGA. The CDR3 is 13 amino acids in total, end residues counted. CDR3 protein: CASSASGIWGETL.

This clonotype came up a few times. The chain uses TRBV29-1 and TRBJ2-1; 8 nucleotides line up with TRBD1. Looked up from germline, CDR1 is SQVTM and CDR2 is ANQGSEA. V was clipped by 7 bases and J by 10 bases; unmatched bases: 15. The CDR3 has 14 amino acids. CDR3 loop: CSAVADREAYEQFF. The CDR3 coding sequence is TGCAGCGCTGTCGCGGACAGGGAGGCCTACGAGCAGTTCTTC.

This clonotype has a single count. V usage is TRBV5-1 and J usage is TRBJ1-1; D might be TRBD1 (5 bases). Trimming pared 2 bases from V and 4 bases from J, leaving 15 bases between. The CDR3 extends over 15 amino acids. Germline V gene lookup returns CDR1 SGHRS and CDR2 YFSETQ. Here the CDR3 reads CASSFGGGSGTEAFF. CDR3 DNA: TGCGCCAGCAGCTTTGGGGGGGGATCGGGCACTGAAGCTTTCTTT.

V gene TRBV7-3 combines with J gene TRBJ2-1, with 8 nucleotides matching TRBD1. The ends lost 5 bases at V and 13 bases at J; junction bases unmatched: 19. Germline assignment: CDR1 SGHTA and CDR2 FQGTGA. This CDR3 spans 16 amino acids. CDR3 loop: CASSNGQGATQAYQFF. In DNA, the CDR3 is TGTGCCAGCAGCAACGGGCAGGGGGCGACTCAAGCTTACCAGTTCTTC.

CDR3 in DNA: TGTGCCAGCAGCTTCAGGGGAGAGGGCCCCACAGATACGCAGTATTTT. Residues: CASSFRGEGPTDTQYF. The V call is TRBV7-2, the J call TRBJ2-3, with a tentative D call TRBD1 (6 bases). V was trimmed by 3 bases and J by 2 bases, leaving 15 bases between them. The CDR3 has 16 residues. Looked up from germline, CDR1 is SGHTA and CDR2 is FQGNSA.

In the case of this clonotype: The junction and the germline gene differ at one end; a read error may be behind it. The V and J genes are TRBV9 and TRBJ2-3; no clear D gene. Germline V gene sequence: CDR1 SGDLS, CDR2 YYNGEE. CDR3 size: 14 residues. CDR3 sequence (DNA): TGTGCCAGCAGCGTAGGGGCAGATCCGCAGTCTCTTGATTTT. As protein: CASSVGADPQSLDF.

The rearrangement uses TRBV7-2 and TRBJ2-7; tentative D call: TRBD1 (7 bases). This CDR3 is 12 amino acids long. CDR1 SGHTA and CDR2 FQGNSA come from the germline V gene. CDR3: CASRGTACAEYV. The CDR3 DNA is TGTGCCAGCCGGGGGACAGCCTGCGCGGAGTATGTC.

Concerning this clonotype: Compared with germline, one end of the junction differs, possibly owing to a read error. V usage is TRBV7-2 and J usage is TRBJ2-2; D might be TRBD2 (7 bases). CDR1 is SGHTA, CDR2 FQGNSA, per germline. The CDR3 extends over 17 amino acids. CDR3 residues: CASSQTPGGPNTGELFF. The CDR3 coding sequence is TGCGCCAGCAGCCAGACACCCGGGGGGCCGAACACCGGGGAGCTGTTTTTT.

CDR3 sequence (DNA): TGTGCCAGCAGCTTAGATTTCAGCCAAGAGACCCAGTACTTC. Encoded protein: CASSLDFSQETQYF. This sequence joins TRBV11-3 and TRBJ2-5; D not certain. The CDR3 is 14 residues long. Germline CDR1 is SGHNT and CDR2 is YENEEA. Trimming pared 0 bases from V and 1 base from J, leaving 6 bases between.

The V gene is TRBV19, the J gene TRBJ2-7, with 8 bases identical to TRBD2. The CDR3 spans 16 residues. Looked up from germline, CDR1 is LNHDA and CDR2 is SQIVND (reference sequence). V dropped 6 bases and J dropped 6; count of bases not matched to a gene: 16. The CDR3 sequence is CASRIPGGANLAEQYV. The CDR3 DNA sequence: TGTGCCAGTAGGATACCGGGGGGGGCGAACCTGGCCGAGCAGTACGTC.

The chain is built from TRBV2 and TRBJ2-1; D gene ambiguous. Germline-derived CDR1 and CDR2 are SNHLY and FYNNEI. The V and J ends lost 2 bases and 7 bases respectively, with 12 bases between them. This CDR3 spans 14 amino acids. This CDR3 reads CASSEIVAVNEQFF. For the CDR3, the DNA is TGTGCCAGCAGTGAAATAGTGGCCGTAAATGAGCAGTTCTTC.

Concerning this clonotype itself: As the CDR3 is not closed by the conserved phenylalanine or tryptophan, this likely results from a read error. The limits of the CDR3 on the DNA are not certain, so only TCRdb's listed CDR3 is given. The chain joins TRBV19 to TRBJ1-6. Germline V gives CDR1 LNHDA, CDR2 SQIVND (reference sequence). The CDR3 spans 16 amino acids, including both terminal residues. The CDR3 here is CASSIDSGAYNSQFLV.

This chain joins TRBV19 and TRBJ2-5; tentative D call: TRBD2 (5 bases). TRBJ2-7 explains the end of the DNA better; the J call may be wrong. Germline values: CDR1 LNHDA, CDR2 SQIVND (reference sequence). CDR3 length equals 13 residues. Here the CDR3 reads CASSTHGAYEQYF. CDR3 bases: TGTGCCAGCAGCACCCACGGGGCCTACGAGCAGTACTTC.

With regard to this clonotype: The junction shows a germline mismatch at one end, possibly a read error. V is TRBV2 and J is TRBJ1-2; D possibly corresponds to TRBD1 (5 bases). Germline V gene sequence: CDR1 SNHLY, CDR2 FYNNEI. CDR3 length: 14 residues. The DNA for the CDR3 is TGTGCCAGCAGCCAAGAGCCAGGGAACTATGGCTACGCCTTC. Translating it yields CASSQEPGNYGYAF.

The J gene is TRBJ1-5, the V gene TRBV5-8; no clear D. Germline CDR1 and CDR2: SGHTS and YDEGEE. The germline V and J ends were trimmed by 5 bases and 2 bases, with 11 bases remaining between them. The CDR3 extends over 14 amino acids. Here the CDR3 DNA reads TGTGCCAGCAGTGCTGTCTATTGCAATCAGCCCCAGCATTTT. Translation gives CASSAVYCNQPQHF. Combining the CDR3 with reference TRBV5-8 and TRBJ1-5 gives the whole variable domain EAGVTQSPTHLIKTRGQQATLRCSPISGHTSVYWYQQALGLGLQFLLWYDEGEERNRGNFPPRFSGRQFPNYSSELNVNALELEDSALYLCASSAVYCNQPQHFGDGTRLSIL.

The chain has TRBV20-1 and TRBJ1-5; TRBD1 aligns across 7 bases. The length of the CDR3 is 15 residues. Per the germline V gene, CDR1 is DFQATT and CDR2 is SNEGSKA (reference sequence). V lost 6 bases and J lost 3; bases outside the gene matches: 11. CDR3 in DNA: TGCAGTGCAAGAACAGGGGCCTCGTTCAATCAGCCCCAGCATTTT. Translation gives CSARTGASFNQPQHF.

The chain uses TRBV7-4 and TRBJ2-7; D may be TRBD1 (5 bases). Germline CDR1 is SGHVT and CDR2 is SQSDAQ. V gave up 3 bases and J gave up 3 bases, with 24 bases separating them. The CDR3 runs 18 residues. DNA of the CDR3: TGTGCCAGCAGCTTTAGTCCAGACAAGACAGCCCTTCACTACGAGCAGTACGTC. Encoded protein: CASSFSPDKTALHYEQYV.

Details on this clonotype: The junction differs from germline at one of its ends, possibly a read error. The rearrangement joins TRBV7-8 to TRBJ2-7, with D maybe TRBD1 (5 bases). The CDR3 extends over 15 amino acids. Looked up from germline, CDR1 is SGHVS and CDR2 is FQNEAQ. The DNA of the CDR3 is TGCGCCAGCAGCCAAGAGACGGGCAGGGTGTTCGAGCAGTACTTC. Translation: CASSQETGRVFEQYF. The variable domain in full, with the rest retrieved from reference TRBV7-8 and TRBJ2-7, is GAGVSQSPRYKVAKRGQDVALRCDPISGHVSLFWYQQALGQGPEFLTYFQNEAQLDKSGLPSDRFFAERPEGSVSTLKIQRTQQEDSAVYLCASSQETGRVFEQYFGPGTRLTVT.

Details on this clonotype: A read error may explain this, as a much larger clone is one base away. The gene calls are TRBV11-3 and TRBJ2-2, with a weak D call TRBD1 (5 bases). Germline-derived CDR1 and CDR2 are SGHNT and YENEEA. The CDR3 loop spans 14 amino acids. The germline V and J ends were trimmed by 0 bases and 7 bases, with 9 bases remaining between them. The CDR3 sequence is CASSLDLTDGELFF. In DNA, the CDR3 is TGTGCCAGCAGCTTAGATCTGACAGACGGGGAGCTGTTTTTT.

The gene calls are TRBV2 and TRBJ2-5; D perhaps matches TRBD2 (7 bases). CDR3 length: 15 amino acids. Deletions cut 7 bases from V and 1 base from J, with 16 bases between. Germline values: CDR1 SNHLY, CDR2 FYNNEI. CDR3 amino acids: CASKNLRGAQETQYF. CDR3 sequence (DNA): TGTGCCAGCAAGAATCTACGGGGGGCCCAAGAGACCCAGTACTTC.